What follows is one T cell receptor beta chain and its context. Libraries were prepared by immunoSEQ multiplex PCR; TCRdb keeps only in-frame clonotypes and omits some of them. This table has 450,000 to 650,000 clones, around 78% appearing once. The sample comes from a study of shared T cell receptors in the human thymus. Germline values: CDR1 MNHEY, CDR2 SMNVEV (reference sequence). The CDR3 spans 19 residues. V trimming: 6 bases; J trimming: 0 bases; junction bases outside the gene matches: 13. These data were also reused for a study on human thymus T cells. That paper notes: It was from resections taken during corrective heart surgery that the thymus tissue came. It looked as if thymic and blood repertoires used V and J genes in a biased way.

This TCR derives from a boy under two years old with a congenital heart defect. The sample was thymocytes. This sequence joins TRBV27 and TRBJ2-7, with TRBD2 matching over 14 bases. Here the CDR3 DNA reads TGTGCCAGCAGCTACAGGGAAAGACTAGCGGGAGGGCCCTCCTACGAGCAGTACTTC. Amino acid sequence: CASSYRERLAGGPSYEQYF.